This is a list of T cell receptor beta chains from one sample in a study of shared T cell receptors in the human thymus. Method: immunoSEQ multiplex PCR; TCRdb's copy keeps in-frame clones and lacks some. This sample carries just under 550,000 clones, 78% of them seen once, and the ten largest clones take about 0.012%. Separately, the same data were catalogued under a study of human thymus T cells.

The sequenced sample was thymocytes. The receptors originated from a boy in the first two years of life with a congenital heart defect. Both conserved end residues are part of each CDR3. D genes are given only for firm matches. Size values are once, few and many counts, or a class for expanded clones, and some rows have none.

V gene	D gene	J gene	clone size	CDR3 protein	CDR3 DNA
TRBV25-1	.	TRBJ2-2	.	CASSAGPGELFF	TGTGCCAGCAGTGCGGGTCCCGGGGAGCTGTTTTTT
TRBV4-3	TRBD2	TRBJ2-4	.	CASSQDWLAGGLRTKNIQYF	TGCGCCAGCAGCCAAGATTGGCTAGCGGGAGGGTTACGGACCAAAAACATTCAGTACTTC
TRBV15	TRBD2	TRBJ2-5	few	CATSRGGRGSETQYF	TGTGCCACCAGCAGAGGAGGGAGGGGCAGCGAGACCCAGTACTTC
TRBV29-1	TRBD1	TRBJ1-1	.	CSAIIASRDRAGNTEAFF	TGCAGCGCAATAATAGCCAGTCGGGACAGGGCCGGGAACACTGAAGCTTTCTTT
TRBV4-1	.	TRBJ1-5	once	CASSQVQVNQPQHF	TGCGCCAGCAGCCAAGTTCAGGTCAATCAGCCCCAGCATTTT
TRBV2	.	TRBJ2-1	.	CASRVASDEQFF	TGTGCCAGCAGAGTAGCGTCGGATGAGCAGTTCTTC
TRBV5-1	TRBD1	TRBJ2-7	.	CASSLVRDRLYEQYF	TGCGCCAGCAGCTTAGTCCGGGACAGGTTGTACGAGCAGTACTTC
TRBV7-2	TRBD2	TRBJ2-3	.	CASRGGDPPWCNTQYF	TGTGCCAGCCGGGGGGGAGATCCCCCGTGGTGCAATACGCAGTATTTT
TRBV5-1	TRBD2	TRBJ2-1	.	CASSSFGREPHEQFF	TGCGCCAGCAGCTCGTTTGGGCGGGAGCCGCATGAGCAGTTCTTC
TRBV27	.	TRBJ1-1	.	CASSLRENTEAFF	TGTGCCAGCAGTTTACGGGAGAACACTGAAGCTTTCTTT
TRBV7-9	.	TRBJ2-5	.	CASCPGLRRGETQYF	TGTGCCAGCTGCCCGGGACTTCGCCGGGGAGAGACCCAGTACTTC
TRBV5-1	.	TRBJ2-1	.	CASSFIARENNEQFF	TGCGCCAGCAGCTTTATAGCGAGAGAGAACAATGAGCAGTTCTTC
TRBV4-3	TRBD2	TRBJ2-2	.	CASSQGEWTSPRGELFF	TGCGCCAGCAGCCAAGGGGAGTGGACTAGCCCGAGGGGGGAGCTGTTTTTT
TRBV4-3	.	TRBJ2-5	.	CASSPWTAQETQYF	TGCGCCAGCAGCCCTTGGACAGCCCAAGAGACCCAGTACTTC
TRBV4-3	.	TRBJ1-3	.	CASKGQSSGNTIYF	TGCGCCAGCAAGGGGCAGTCCTCTGGAAACACCATATATTTT
TRBV15	.	TRBJ1-1	.	CATSRDRHSTNTEAFF	TGTGCCACCAGCAGAGATCGACATTCCACGAACACTGAAGCTTTCTTT
TRBV30	TRBD1	TRBJ2-5	few	CAWSRGQGIETQYF	TGTGCCTGGAGTCGTGGACAGGGAATAGAGACCCAGTACTTC
TRBV29-1	TRBD2	TRBJ2-1	.	CSVAREGEGPDEQFF	TGCAGCGTTGCCCGGGAGGGGGAGGGCCCCGATGAGCAGTTCTTC
TRBV27	TRBD2	TRBJ2-7	.	CASSSIPTRGRVAEQYF	TGTGCCAGCAGTTCCATCCCCACGCGCGGGAGGGTGGCCGAGCAGTACTTC
TRBV12-5	.	TRBJ2-3	.	CASGLASGSTDTQYF	TGTGCTAGTGGTTTGGCGAGCGGTAGCACAGATACGCAGTATTTT
TRBV27	TRBD1	TRBJ2-5	.	CASSVGQRQETQYF	TGTGCCAGCAGTGTGGGACAGCGTCAAGAGACCCAGTACTTC
TRBV19	.	TRBJ1-2	once	CASSLENYGYTF	TGTGCCAGTAGTTTGGAGAACTATGGCTACACCTTC
TRBV5-4	TRBD2	TRBJ2-1	.	CASSLRTSGYNEQFF	TGTGCCAGCAGCTTAAGGACTAGCGGCTACAATGAGCAGTTCTTC
TRBV5-4	TRBD2	TRBJ2-2	few	CASSSLGTSGRWDTGELFF	TGTGCCAGCAGCTCCCTCGGGACTAGCGGGAGGTGGGACACCGGGGAGCTGTTTTTT
TRBV27	.	TRBJ2-1	.	CASSPASGGNAKNEQFF	TGTGCCAGCAGTCCTGCATCCGGCGGGAACGCTAAGAATGAGCAGTTCTTC
TRBV7-9	TRBD2	TRBJ2-1	.	CASSSTGTSGSNFF	TGTGCCAGCAGCTCCACCGGGACTAGCGGGAGTAATTTCTTC
TRBV4-2	TRBD2	TRBJ2-3	.	CASSQDRQRTSGDTDTQYF	TGTGCCAGCAGCCAAGATCGGCAGAGGACTAGCGGTGACACAGATACGCAGTATTTT
TRBV30	TRBD1	TRBJ2-5	few	CAWRRDRDQETQYF	TGTGCCTGGAGGCGGGACAGGGACCAAGAGACCCAGTACTTC
TRBV27	.	TRBJ2-7	.	CASSLTGSHEQYF	TGTGCCAGCAGTTTAACCGGGAGCCACGAGCAGTACTTC
TRBV19	.	TRBJ1-1	.	CASSLPGLRNTEAFF	TGTGCCAGTAGTCTCCCGGGACTACGGAACACTGAAGCTTTCTTT